A selection of T cell receptor beta chains follows, all from one sample in a study of graft-versus-host responses after intestinal transplantation. Method: immunoSEQ multiplex PCR; TCRdb's copy keeps in-frame clones and lacks some. The sample records around 96,000 clones, about 93% being singletons. Their target antigens are unknown. Material: unstimulated CD4+ T cells sorted from spleen or lymph node cells, obtained before intestinal transplant. The receptors originated from a human donor who received an intestinal transplant. The CDR3 runs from the conserved cysteine through the conserved F or W. A D gene is named only where the DNA matches it firmly. A row's size may be missing; if present it is once, few, many or a size class.

D	size	length	V	J	CDR3	DNA
TRBD1	NA	16	TRBV18	TRBJ2-2	CASSPTGATNTGELFF	TGTGCCAGCTCACCAACAGGGGCCACGAACACCGGGGAGCTGTTTTTT
NA	NA	14	TRBV6-5	TRBJ2-7	CASRPTTSPYEQYF	TGTGCCAGCAGGCCGACTACTTCCCCCTACGAGCAGTACTTC
TRBD2	once	16	TRBV4-2	TRBJ2-7	CASSQGMVAGDYEQYF	TGTGCCAGCAGCCAAGGAATGGTGGCGGGAGACTACGAGCAGTACTTC
NA	NA	13	TRBV6-1	TRBJ1-2	CASSVEQTAYYTF	TGTGCCAGCAGTGTAGAGCAGACAGCTTACTACACCTTC
TRBD2	NA	16	TRBV5-4	TRBJ2-3	CASSLVPSGLTDTQYF	TGTGCCAGCAGCTTGGTCCCTAGCGGGCTAACAGATACGCAGTATTTT
TRBD2	NA	16	TRBV7-6	TRBJ2-2	CASSRTTSADTGELFF	TGTGCCAGCAGCCGTACGACTAGCGCAGACACCGGGGAGCTGTTTTTT
NA	once	17	TRBV7-2	TRBJ2-2	CASSFSYTTGALGELFF	TGTGCCAGCAGCTTCAGTTATACCACAGGCGCCCTAGGGGAGCTGTTTTTT
NA	few	14	TRBV7-2	TRBJ2-5	CASSFSSQGETQYF	TGTGCCAGCAGCTTCTCCTCCCAGGGCGAGACCCAGTACTTC
TRBD1	NA	17	TRBV7-8	TRBJ1-2	CASSLARPGQDFYGYTF	TGTGCCAGCAGCTTAGCCCGTCCGGGACAGGACTTCTATGGCTACACCTTC
NA	once	16	TRBV5-8	TRBJ1-1	CASNISPLGRVTEAFF	TGTGCCAGCAACATAAGTCCGTTAGGGAGAGTCACTGAAGCTTTCTTT
NA	NA	16	TRBV14	TRBJ2-7	CASSRILGANSYEQYF	TGTGCCAGCAGCCGCATCCTGGGGGCAAACTCCTACGAGCAGTACTTC
TRBD1	NA	16	TRBV7-8	TRBJ2-5	CASSLEWAGGRETQYF	TGTGCCAGCAGCTTAGAGTGGGCAGGGGGCCGGGAGACCCAGTACTTC
TRBD1	few	16	TRBV28	TRBJ1-2	CASLDRGPKGRGGYTF	TGTGCCAGCCTTGACAGGGGGCCTAAGGGTAGGGGTGGCTACACCTTC
TRBD2	NA	14	TRBV6-6	TRBJ2-7	CASSRLAGGYEQYF	TGTGCCAGCAGTAGACTAGCGGGAGGGTACGAGCAGTACTTC
TRBD2	few	15	TRBV10-2	TRBJ2-1	CASRIGLAGYNEQFF	TGCGCCAGCAGGATTGGACTAGCGGGCTACAATGAGCAGTTCTTC
NA	NA	15	TRBV19	TRBJ1-6	CASSRNPSPNSPLHF	TGTGCCAGTAGTAGAAACCCGAGCCCTAATTCACCCCTCCACTTT
NA	few	14	TRBV5-6	TRBJ1-2	CASSPPGGNYGYTF	TGTGCCAGCAGCCCCCCCGGCGGTAACTATGGCTACACCTTC
TRBD2	NA	14	TRBV19	TRBJ2-2	CASIAGGNTGELFF	TGTGCCAGTATTGCGGGAGGGAACACCGGGGAGCTGTTTTTT
NA	NA	13	TRBV2	TRBJ2-1	CASSSQGYNEQFF	TGTGCCAGCAGTTCACAGGGCTACAATGAGCAGTTCTTC
NA	NA	14	TRBV30	TRBJ1-2	CAWSYGGGNYGYTF	TGTGCCTGGAGTTATGGAGGAGGGAACTATGGCTACACCTTC
NA	NA	16	TRBV29-1	TRBJ1-1	CSVEGGRTGSFKEAFF	TGCAGCGTTGAAGGGGGGAGGACCGGATCTTTTAAAGAAGCTTTCTTT
NA	NA	16	TRBV28	TRBJ1-5	CASTITGETHNQPQHF	TGTGCCAGCACCATCACAGGAGAAACCCACAATCAGCCCCAGCATTTT
TRBD1	NA	14	TRBV12-5	TRBJ1-4	CASGRGQGEEKLFF	TGTGCTAGTGGACGTGGACAGGGGGAGGAAAAACTGTTTTTT
TRBD1	NA	12	TRBV19	TRBJ2-2	CASSDRQGELFF	TGTGCCAGTAGTGATCGACAGGGCGAGCTGTTTTTT
NA	once	13	TRBV19	TRBJ2-1	CASSIFGSNEQFF	TGTGCCAGTAGTATTTTCGGGAGCAATGAGCAGTTCTTC